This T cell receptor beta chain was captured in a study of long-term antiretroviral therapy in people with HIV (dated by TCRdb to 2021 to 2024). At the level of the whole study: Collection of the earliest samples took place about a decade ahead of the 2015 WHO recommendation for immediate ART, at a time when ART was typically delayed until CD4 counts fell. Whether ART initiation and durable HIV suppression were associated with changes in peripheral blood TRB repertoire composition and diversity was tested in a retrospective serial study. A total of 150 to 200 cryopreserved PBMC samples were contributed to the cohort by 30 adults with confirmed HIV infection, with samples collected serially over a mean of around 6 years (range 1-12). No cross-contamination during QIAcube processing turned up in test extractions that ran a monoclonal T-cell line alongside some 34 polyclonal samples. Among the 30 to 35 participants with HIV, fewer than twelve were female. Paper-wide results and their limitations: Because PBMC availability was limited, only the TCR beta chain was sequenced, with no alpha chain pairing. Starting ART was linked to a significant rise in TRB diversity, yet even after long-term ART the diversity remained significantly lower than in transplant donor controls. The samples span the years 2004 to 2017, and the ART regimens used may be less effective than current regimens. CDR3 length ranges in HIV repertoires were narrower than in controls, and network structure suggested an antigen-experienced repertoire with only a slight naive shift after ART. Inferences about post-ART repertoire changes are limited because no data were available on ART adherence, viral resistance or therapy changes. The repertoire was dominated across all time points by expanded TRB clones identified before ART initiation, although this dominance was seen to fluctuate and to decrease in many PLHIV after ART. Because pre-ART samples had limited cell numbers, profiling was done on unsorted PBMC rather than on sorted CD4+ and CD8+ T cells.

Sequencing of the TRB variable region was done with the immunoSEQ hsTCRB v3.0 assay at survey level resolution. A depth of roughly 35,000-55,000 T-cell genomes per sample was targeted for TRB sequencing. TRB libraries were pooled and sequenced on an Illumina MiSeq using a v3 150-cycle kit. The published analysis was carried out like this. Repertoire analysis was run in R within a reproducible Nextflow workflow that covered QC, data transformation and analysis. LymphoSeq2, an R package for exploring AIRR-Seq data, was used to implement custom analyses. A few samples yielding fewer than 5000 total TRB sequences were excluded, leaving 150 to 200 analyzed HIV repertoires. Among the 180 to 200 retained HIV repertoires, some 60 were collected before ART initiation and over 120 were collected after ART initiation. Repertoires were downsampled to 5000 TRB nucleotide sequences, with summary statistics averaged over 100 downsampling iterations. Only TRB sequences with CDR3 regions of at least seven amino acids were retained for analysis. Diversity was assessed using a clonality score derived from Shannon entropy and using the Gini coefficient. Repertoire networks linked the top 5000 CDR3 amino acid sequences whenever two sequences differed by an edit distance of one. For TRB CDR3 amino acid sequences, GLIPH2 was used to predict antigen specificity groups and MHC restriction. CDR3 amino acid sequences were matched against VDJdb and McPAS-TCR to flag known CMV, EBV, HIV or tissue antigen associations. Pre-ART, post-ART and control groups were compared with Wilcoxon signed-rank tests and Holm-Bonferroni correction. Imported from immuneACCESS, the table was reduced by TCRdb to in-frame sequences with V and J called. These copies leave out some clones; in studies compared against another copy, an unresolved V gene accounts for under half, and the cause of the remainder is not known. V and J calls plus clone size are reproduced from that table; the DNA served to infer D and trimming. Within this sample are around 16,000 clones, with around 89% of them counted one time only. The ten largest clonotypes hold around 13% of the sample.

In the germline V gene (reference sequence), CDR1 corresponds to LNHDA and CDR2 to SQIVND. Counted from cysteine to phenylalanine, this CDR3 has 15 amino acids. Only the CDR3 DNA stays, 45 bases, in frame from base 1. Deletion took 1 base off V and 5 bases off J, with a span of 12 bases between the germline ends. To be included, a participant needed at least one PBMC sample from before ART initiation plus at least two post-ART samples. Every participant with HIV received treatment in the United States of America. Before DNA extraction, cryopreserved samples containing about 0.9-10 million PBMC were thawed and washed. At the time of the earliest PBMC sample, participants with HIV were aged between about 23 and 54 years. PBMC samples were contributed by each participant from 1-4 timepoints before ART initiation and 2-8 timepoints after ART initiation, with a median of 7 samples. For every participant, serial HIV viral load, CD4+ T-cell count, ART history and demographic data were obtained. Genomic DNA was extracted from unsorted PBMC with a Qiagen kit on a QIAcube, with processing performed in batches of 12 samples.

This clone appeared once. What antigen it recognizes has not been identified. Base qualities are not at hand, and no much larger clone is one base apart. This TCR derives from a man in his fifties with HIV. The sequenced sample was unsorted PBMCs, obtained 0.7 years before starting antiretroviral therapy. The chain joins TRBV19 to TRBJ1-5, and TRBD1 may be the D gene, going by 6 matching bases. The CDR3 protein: CASSIVPGADQPQHF. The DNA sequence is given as TGTGCCAGTAGTATAGTTCCGGGGGCGGATCAGCCCCAGCATTTT.